This T cell receptor beta chain was found in a study of molecular identifiers for immune sequencing clone quantification. Bulk TCR libraries used previously described methods and listed TCR primers. TCRdb analysed the PCR reads with MiXCR anew, one entry per CDR3 protein. Of 70,000 to 95,000 distinct CDR3 sequences listed, 15% to 20% are singletons. The CDR3 is 14 amino acids. Per the germline V gene, CDR1 is SGHTA and CDR2 is FQGNSA. V was clipped by 4 bases and J by 7 bases, with 16 bases between them. This clonotype has only a few counts. The gene calls are TRBV7-2 and TRBJ1-1; tentatively, D is TRBD1 (5 bases). The sequence was collected from a human donor in good health. Some libraries in this study had Jurkat cell RNA spiked in. Material: naive CD8+ T cells from blood, with Jurkat cell RNA spiked in. Subset: FACS-sorted CD8+CD4-CCR7+CD45RA+ naive T cells. The CDR3 nucleotides read TGTGCCAGCAGCTATATACCTAGGGACCATGAAGCTTTCTTT. Translating it yields CASSYIPRDHEAFF. The complete variable domain, with remaining parts taken from reference TRBV7-2 and TRBJ1-1, reads GAGVSQSPSNKVTEKGKDVELRCDPISGHTALYWYRQSLGQGLEFLIYFQGNSAPDKSGLPSDRFSAERTGGSVSTLTIQRTQQEDSAVYLCASSYIPRDHEAFFGQGTRLTVV.